The clone carrying this T cell receptor (beta chain) was seen only a few times. The sample is drawn from a study of T-cell reconstitution after alpha-beta-depleted transplantation in children. This CDR3 is 14 amino acids long. Trimming removed 1 base at V and 7 bases at J, with 11 bases between. The germline V gene has CDR1 MGHDK and CDR2 SYGVNS. The TCRbeta library was prepared with unique molecular identifiers. A single record per CDR3 protein comes from TCRdb applying MiXCR to the PCR reads. The data contain about 60,000 distinct CDR3 sequences, about 40% of them seen just once; the ten biggest clones take up more than 95%.

The sequence came from a male patient aged 10 to 17 who had a stem cell transplant for acute lymphoblastic leukemia, so the T cells may come from the graft donor. The chain employs TRBV25-1 and TRBJ1-5; tentatively, D is TRBD1 (6 bases). The input for sequencing was PBMCs, mostly from graft donor cells, taken 360 days after TCRalphabeta/CD19-depleted stem cell transplant. CDR3 loop: CASSEWGANQPQHF. In nucleotides, the CDR3 is TGTGCCAGCAGTGAATGGGGGGCCAACCAGCCCCAGCATTTT.